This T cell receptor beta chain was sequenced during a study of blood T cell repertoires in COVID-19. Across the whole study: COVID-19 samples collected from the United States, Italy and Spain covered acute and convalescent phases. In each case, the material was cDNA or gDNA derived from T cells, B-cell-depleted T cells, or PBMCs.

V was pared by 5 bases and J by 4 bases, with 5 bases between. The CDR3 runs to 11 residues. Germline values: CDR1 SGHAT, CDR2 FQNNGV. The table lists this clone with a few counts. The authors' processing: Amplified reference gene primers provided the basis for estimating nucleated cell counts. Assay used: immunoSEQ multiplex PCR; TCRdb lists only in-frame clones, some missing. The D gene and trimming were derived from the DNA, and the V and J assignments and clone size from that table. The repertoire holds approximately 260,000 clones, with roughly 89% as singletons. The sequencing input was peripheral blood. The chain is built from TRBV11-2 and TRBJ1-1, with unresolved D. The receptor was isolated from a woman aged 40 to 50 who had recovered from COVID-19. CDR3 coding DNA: TGTGCCAGCAGCCTTAGCACTGAAGCTTTCTTT. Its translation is CASSLSTEAFF.